This T cell receptor beta chain was sequenced in a study of blood T cell repertoires in COVID-19. Whole-study context: T cells, B-cell-depleted T cells, or PBMCs supplied cDNA or gDNA.

TCRdb's copy holds only in-frame clones and misses some; the assay was immunoSEQ multiplex PCR. The top ten clones hold around 4.1% of a sample with about 120,000 clones, 80% to 85% of them seen once. V lost 2 bases to trimming and J lost 8 bases; unmatched junction nucleotides: 11. This CDR3 is 16 amino acids long. CDR1 is SGHNT and CDR2 is YYREEE in the germline V gene (reference sequence). The clonotype comes from a woman between 45 and 65 years old with acute or convalescent COVID-19. Sequencing input: peripheral blood. The chain combines TRBV5-4 with TRBJ2-1; 9 positions match TRBD2. CDR3 sequence: CASSLGGTSTTDEQFF. For the CDR3, the DNA is TGTGCCAGCAGCTTAGGGGGGACTAGCACTACAGATGAGCAGTTCTTC.